A selection of T cell receptor beta chains follows, all from one sample in a study of T cell responses to AZD1222 COVID-19 vaccine. Sequencing was performed with immunoSEQ multiplex PCR; in TCRdb, only in-frame clones are kept and a portion is missing. The top ten clones hold roughly 7% of a sample with 100,000 to 150,000 clones, 80% to 90% of them seen once. The material sequenced was peripheral blood, taken 28 days after the second AZD1222 dose. These TCRs come from an adult who received the AZD1222 COVID-19 vaccine. The CDR3 runs from the conserved cysteine through the conserved F or W. D genes are given only for firm matches. Size values are once, few and many counts, or a class for expanded clones, and some rows have none.

size | J | V | D | length | DNA | CDR3
- | TRBJ2-7 | TRBV7-2 | TRBD1 | 16 | TGTGCCAGCAGCTTAGAACCGGGACAGGGGCGGTTAGAGCAGTACTTC | CASSLEPGQGRLEQYF
few | TRBJ1-2 | TRBV7-9 | - | 13 | TGTGCCAGCAGCTTAGGGCGCTGGCGAGGCTACACCTTC | CASSLGRWRGYTF
- | TRBJ2-7 | TRBV6-5 | - | 14 | TGTGCCAGCAGTTTTACGGGGACCTCCTACGAGCAGTACTTC | CASSFTGTSYEQYF
- | TRBJ2-2 | TRBV28 | TRBD2 | 18 | TGTGCCAGCAGTCCTCTTCCCCTGGGGCGGGAGCGAGCCGGGGAGCTGTTTTTT | CASSPLPLGRERAGELFF
once | TRBJ1-1 | TRBV6-5 | - | 12 | TGTGCCAGCAGTTCGCCGGGGCATGGAGCTTTCTTT | CASSSPGHGAFF
- | TRBJ2-7 | TRBV11-3 | TRBD1 | 14 | TGTGCCAGCAGCCTTCGACAGGGGTACTACGAGCAGTACTTC | CASSLRQGYYEQYF
once | TRBJ1-5 | TRBV9 | - | 13 | TGTGCCAGCAGCGTGAATAGCAATCAGCCCCAGCATTTT | CASSVNSNQPQHF
- | TRBJ2-7 | TRBV5-4 | TRBD2 | 15 | TGTGCCAGCAGCTCGATGACTAGCGGGAGTTACGAGCAGTACTTC | CASSSMTSGSYEQYF
- | TRBJ2-7 | TRBV11-3 | TRBD1 | 15 | TGTGCCAGCAGCCGACGGAGTACAGGGGGCATCGAGCAGTACTTC | CASSRRSTGGIEQYF
- | TRBJ2-3 | TRBV13 | TRBD2 | 15 | TGTGCCAGCAGCTTACTAGCGGGGGCCTCAGATACGCAGTATTTT | CASSLLAGASDTQYF
- | TRBJ2-1 | TRBV19 | TRBD1 | 16 | TGTGCCAGTAGTATGGACAGGGGTTTTTCCTACAATGAGCAGTTCTTC | CASSMDRGFSYNEQFF
- | TRBJ2-2 | TRBV6-2/TRBV6-3 | - | 14 | TGTGCCAGCAGTACGTCAGGGCTATTCGGGGAGCTGTTTTTT | CASSTSGLFGELFF
- | TRBJ1-4 | TRBV5-6 | TRBD1 | 15 | TGTGCCAGCAGCCCCGGGACAGGGGAGGGTGAAAAACTGTTTTTT | CASSPGTGEGEKLFF
- | TRBJ2-3 | TRBV9 | TRBD2 | 15 | TGTGCCAGCGGCCGCGTTGGGGGGGTAACAGATACGCAGTATTTT | CASGRVGGVTDTQYF
- | TRBJ2-7 | TRBV5-1 | - | 13 | TGCGCCAGCAGCGTCGTGCCTCTGTACGAGCAGTACTTC | CASSVVPLYEQYF
- | TRBJ2-7 | TRBV4-3 | - | 15 | TGCGCCAGCAGCCAAGGACAGGCCAACGCCTACGAGCAGTACTTC | CASSQGQANAYEQYF
once | TRBJ2-1 | TRBV7-9 | TRBD2 | 16 | TGTGCCAGCAGCTTAGCGCTTTCGGGAGCGGGAAATGAGCAGTTCTTC | CASSLALSGAGNEQFF
- | TRBJ2-2 | TRBV6-5 | - | 13 | TGTGCCAGCAGTTCCGGGTTTGGCGGGGAGCTGTTTTTT | CASSSGFGGELFF
- | TRBJ1-5 | TRBV2 | - | 17 | TGTGCCAGCAGTGTCGGGCGCCCGAAAGGGGGCAATCAGCCCCAGCATTTT | CASSVGRPKGGNQPQHF
- | TRBJ2-5 | TRBV10-3 | TRBD2 | 16 | TGTGCCATCAGTGATAGGGTGCTAGCGGGGACAGAGACCCAGTACTTC | CAISDRVLAGTETQYF
- | TRBJ2-7 | TRBV27 | TRBD1 | 13 | TGTGCCAGCAGTTACAGACAGGGGTACGAGCAGTACTTC | CASSYRQGYEQYF
once | TRBJ2-7 | TRBV12-5 | TRBD1 | 16 | TGTGCTAGTGGTTTGACCCAGGGGGCGTTCTACTACGAGCAGTACTTC | CASGLTQGAFYYEQYF
- | TRBJ2-2 | TRBV4-1 | - | 15 | TGCGCCAGCAGCCAATTTTCCTCCCTCACCGGGGAGCTGTTTTTT | CASSQFSSLTGELFF
- | TRBJ1-5 | TRBV7-9 | - | 14 | TGTGCCAGCAGCTTAGATGGGTTCAATCAGCCCCAGCATTTT | CASSLDGFNQPQHF
- | TRBJ1-2 | TRBV5-1 | - | 15 | TGCGCCAGCAGCGCCCCGAAAGAAGGTCGCTATGGCTACACCTTC | CASSAPKEGRYGYTF
- | TRBJ2-1 | TRBV11-3 | TRBD2 | 13 | TGTGCCAGCAGGCCAGCGGGGTACAATGAGCAGTTCTTC | CASRPAGYNEQFF
- | TRBJ2-1 | TRBV28 | TRBD1 | 19 | TGTGCCAGCAGTTTACGGACAGGGTTCCCGAGTTTCCGATACAATGAGCAGTTCTTC | CASSLRTGFPSFRYNEQFF
- | TRBJ1-3 | TRBV6-5 | TRBD1 | 14 | TGTGCCAGCAGTTACACAGGGGCCGGAAACACCATATATTTT | CASSYTGAGNTIYF
- | TRBJ1-6 | TRBV28 | - | 15 | TGTGCCAGCAGTTCGACCGGAAAAGCCGGTTCACCCCTCCACTTT | CASSSTGKAGSPLHF
- | TRBJ2-7 | TRBV23-1 | - | 18 | TGCGCCAGCAGTCAATTTAGGAGAGCAGGGTTTGCGGCCTACGAGCAGTACTTC | CASSQFRRAGFAAYEQYF
- | TRBJ1-2 | TRBV2 | - | 14 | TGTGCCAGCCAAGGGGGGGCTTTTTACTATGGCTACACCTTC | CASQGGAFYYGYTF
once | TRBJ2-7 | TRBV5-1 | TRBD1 | 17 | TGCGCCAGCAGCTTGGAACTTGGCGGGACAGGGTTTGACGAGCAGTACTTC | CASSLELGGTGFDEQYF
- | TRBJ1-5 | TRBV5-6 | TRBD1 | 14 | TGTGCCAGCAGCCCACAGGGGGCAGTTCAGCCCCAGCATTTT | CASSPQGAVQPQHF
- | TRBJ2-2 | TRBV28 | - | 13 | TGTGCCAGCAGTTTATGGAGAACCGGGGAGCTGTTTTTT | CASSLWRTGELFF
- | TRBJ2-5 | TRBV19 | - | 14 | TGTGCCACCACACCGAGGGGGGCCCAAGAGACCCAGTACTTC | CATTPRGAQETQYF
few | TRBJ2-1 | TRBV2 | - | 15 | TGTGCCAGCAGTGAAGGGCGGGCACACTACAATGAGCAGTTCTTC | CASSEGRAHYNEQFF
- | TRBJ1-6 | TRBV18 | - | 15 | TGTGCCAGCTCACCACCGGCAGGGAGTAATTCACCCCTCCACTTT | CASSPPAGSNSPLHF
- | TRBJ2-7 | TRBV18 | - | 13 | TGTGCCAGCTCCGGGGTAGCCGCCTACGAGCAGTACTTC | CASSGVAAYEQYF
- | TRBJ1-3 | TRBV28 | - | 16 | TGTGCCAGCGGGGACGGGGGGGGTTTAATGGGAAACACCATATATTTT | CASGDGGGLMGNTIYF
- | TRBJ2-1 | TRBV18 | TRBD2 | 15 | TGTGCCAGCTCACAACCTAGCGGGGGTTACAATGAGCAGTTCTTC | CASSQPSGGYNEQFF
- | TRBJ2-2 | TRBV2 | - | 15 | TGTGCCAGCAGCGTAGCGGTACTTTTAACCGGGGAGCTGTTTTTT | CASSVAVLLTGELFF
- | TRBJ1-5 | TRBV3-1/TRBV3-2 | - | 16 | TGTGCCAGCAGTCCCTCGGGGGCATCTAGCAATCAGCCCCAGCATTTT | CASSPSGASSNQPQHF
few | TRBJ1-1 | TRBV27 | TRBD1 | 15 | TGTGCCAGCAGAAACAGGGGGCGTTTGAACACTGAAGCTTTCTTT | CASRNRGRLNTEAFF
once | TRBJ2-7 | TRBV19 | - | 17 | TGTGCCAGTAGTATAGTAGGGGGTTCTCCGCGGGAGCGGGAGCAGTACTTC | CASSIVGGSPREREQYF
- | TRBJ2-1 | TRBV10-3 | TRBD2 | 14 | TGTGCCATCAGTGGGACTAGCGGGTTCGATGAGCAGTTCTTC | CAISGTSGFDEQFF
- | TRBJ1-2 | TRBV5-4 | - | 13 | TGTGCCAGCAGCTTGGACGGTTCCTATGGCTACACCTTC | CASSLDGSYGYTF
- | TRBJ1-1 | TRBV9 | TRBD1 | 11 | TGTGCCGTACAGGGGGCGTCTGAAGCTTTCTTT | CAVQGASEAFF
- | TRBJ1-2 | TRBV13 | - | 13 | TGTGCCAGCAGCCGGAGAGGGAACGAGGGCTACACCTTC | CASSRRGNEGYTF